This entry is about one TCR beta chain. V was pared by 0 bases and J by 0 bases, with 16 bases between. The CDR3 spans 17 residues. Germline-derived CDR1 and CDR2 are SGHRS and YFSETQ. Methods used by the authors: Counts of nucleated cells, estimated from reference gene primer amplification, were obtained. TCRdb's table, derived via immunoSEQ multiplex PCR, lists solely in-frame clones and lacks some. D and trimming come from the DNA, and the V and J calls and clone size come from that table. The sample has 220,000 or so clones, about 86% seen once. These data come from a study of blood T cell repertoires in COVID-19. Background on the study: The study drew acute and convalescent COVID-19 samples from the United States, Italy and Spain.

The sample was PBMCs or T cells enriched from blood (not recorded which). This TCR was sampled from a woman in her fifties or sixties with acute COVID-19. This rearrangement joins TRBV5-1 to TRBJ2-7; TRBD1 is a possible D gene (6 bases). The CDR3 nucleotides read TGCGCCAGCAGCTTGGCCATAAAAGGGGGACACTCCTACGAGCAGTACTTC. Protein sequence: CASSLAIKGGHSYEQYF.